This record concerns one T cell receptor (beta chain) sequence. As yet, its antigen is unknown. Sequencing was performed with immunoSEQ multiplex PCR; in TCRdb, only in-frame clones are kept and a portion is missing. The repertoire consists of around 78,000 clones, with under 95% occurring once and the leading ten covering about 4.8%. The data derive from a study of resident and recirculating memory T cells in vitiligo. About the study: Genomic DNA was extracted from whole homogenized samples, with no cell sorting.

Study-wide findings and caveats: No single dominant TCR clone appeared; lesion clonality varied.

Stability required unchanged lesions during the previous 6 months. Losses at the gene ends were 0 bases for V and 2 bases for J; bases not matched to a gene: 2. Germline assignment: CDR1 SGHDT and CDR2 YYEEEE. The length of the CDR3 is 14 residues. Sequencing was done on a sample of blood. V and J are TRBV5-6 and TRBJ2-7, with 7 bases aligning to TRBD2. The sequence derives from a male donor with vitiligo. DNA for the CDR3: TGTGCCAGCAGCTTGGATGGGGGGGCCTACGAGCAGTACTTC. It is translated as CASSLDGGAYEQYF.